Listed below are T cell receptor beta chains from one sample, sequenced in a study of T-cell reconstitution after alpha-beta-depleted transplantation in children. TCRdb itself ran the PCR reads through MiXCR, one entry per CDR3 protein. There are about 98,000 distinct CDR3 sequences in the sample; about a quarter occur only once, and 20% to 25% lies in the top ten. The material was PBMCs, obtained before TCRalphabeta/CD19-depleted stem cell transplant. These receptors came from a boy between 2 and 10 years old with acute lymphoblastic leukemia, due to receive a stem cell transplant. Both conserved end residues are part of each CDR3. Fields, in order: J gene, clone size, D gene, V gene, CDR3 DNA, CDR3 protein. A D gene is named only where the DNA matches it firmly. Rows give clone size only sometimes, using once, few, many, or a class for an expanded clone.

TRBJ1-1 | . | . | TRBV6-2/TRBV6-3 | TGTGCCAGCAACGGACGGTCCCTCTGGGCTTTCTTT | CASNGRSLWAFF
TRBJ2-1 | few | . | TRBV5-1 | TGCGCCAGCAGCTTCACCCAAACTAACGAAAACAATGAGCAGTTCTTC | CASSFTQTNENNEQFF
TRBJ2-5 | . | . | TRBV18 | TGTGCCAGCTCACCACAATTTATAGAGACCCAGTACTTC | CASSPQFIETQYF
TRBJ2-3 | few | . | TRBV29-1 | TGCAGCGTCGACCCGGAAGATACGCAGTATTTT | CSVDPEDTQYF
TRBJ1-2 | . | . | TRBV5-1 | TGCGCCAGCAGCTTGGAGCCGGGACGGACCTATGGCTACACCTTC | CASSLEPGRTYGYTF
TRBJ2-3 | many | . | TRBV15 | TGTGCCATCAAGGGGGGACTCCACACAGATACGCAGTATTTT | CAIKGGLHTDTQYF
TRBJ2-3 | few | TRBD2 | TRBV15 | TGTGCCACCAGCAGTGGACTAGCGAAAAGCACAGATACGCAGTATTTT | CATSSGLAKSTDTQYF
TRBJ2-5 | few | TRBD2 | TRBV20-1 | TGCAGTGCTACGAGCGGGAGGGCCTACGAAGAGACCCAGTACTTC | CSATSGRAYEETQYF
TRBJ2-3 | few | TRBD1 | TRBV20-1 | TGCAGTGCTAACCCTCTGGGGACAGGGAGGGGTATAGATACGCAGTATTTT | CSANPLGTGRGIDTQYF
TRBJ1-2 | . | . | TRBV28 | TGTGCCAGCAGTTTAAACCCGAACCTTGGGGGCTACACCTTC | CASSLNPNLGGYTF
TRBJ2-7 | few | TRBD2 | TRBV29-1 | TGCAGCGTTCAGAGACTAGCGGATCCCTACGAGCAGTACTTC | CSVQRLADPYEQYF
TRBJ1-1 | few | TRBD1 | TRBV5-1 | TGCGCCAGCAGCTTGGCCTCCGGGGACTCGACAGGGGCAGTCTCAAGATACATGAACACTGAAGCTTTCTTT | CASSLASGDSTGAVSRYMNTEAFF
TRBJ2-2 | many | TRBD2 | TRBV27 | TGTGCCAGCAGTACCCCTAGCGGAGAGAACACCGGGGAGCTGTTTTTT | CASSTPSGENTGELFF
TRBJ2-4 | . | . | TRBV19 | TGTGCCAGTAGCAACAGGGAGGGGGCCAAAAACATTCAGTACTTC | CASSNREGAKNIQYF
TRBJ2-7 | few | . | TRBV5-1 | TGCGCCAGCAGCTTGGAGTCGATGGACTTGCACTACGAGCAGTACTTC | CASSLESMDLHYEQYF